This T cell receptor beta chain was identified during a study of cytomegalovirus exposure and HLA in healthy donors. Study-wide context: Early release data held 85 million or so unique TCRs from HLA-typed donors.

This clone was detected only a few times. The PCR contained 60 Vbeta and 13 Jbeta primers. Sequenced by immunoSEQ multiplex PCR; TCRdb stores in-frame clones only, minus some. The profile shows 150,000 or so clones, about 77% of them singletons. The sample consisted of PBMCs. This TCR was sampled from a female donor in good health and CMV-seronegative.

CDR3 in DNA: TGTGCCAGCAGCGGCGAGCAGGGGGCATTCACGTACACTGAAGCTTTCTTT. Its translation is CASSGEQGAFTYTEAFF. The chain recombines TRBV13 with TRBJ1-1; 8 nucleotides line up with TRBD1. The CDR3 sequence is 17 residues long. CDR1 and CDR2 (germline): PRHDT, FYEKMQ (reference sequence). V dropped 5 bases and J dropped 3; count of bases not matched to a gene: 14.